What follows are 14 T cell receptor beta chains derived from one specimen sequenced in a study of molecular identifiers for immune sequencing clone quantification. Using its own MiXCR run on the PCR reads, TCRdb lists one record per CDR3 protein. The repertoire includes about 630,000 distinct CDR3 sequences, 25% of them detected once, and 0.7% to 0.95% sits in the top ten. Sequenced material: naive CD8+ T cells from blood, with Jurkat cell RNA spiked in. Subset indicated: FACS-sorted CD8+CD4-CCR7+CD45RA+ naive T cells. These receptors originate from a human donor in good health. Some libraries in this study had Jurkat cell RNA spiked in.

The CDR3 DNA reads TGTGCCAGCAGTTATGGGGGGAATGGGATCTACGAGCAGTACTTC. It codes for CASSYGGNGIYEQYF. This rearrangement joins TRBV6-2 or TRBV6-3 to TRBJ2-7; possible D gene TRBD2, 6 bases. This CDR3 contains 15 residues. V was trimmed by 3 bases and J by 3 bases, leaving 15 bases between them. Germline V gives CDR1 MNHEY, CDR2 SVGEGT.

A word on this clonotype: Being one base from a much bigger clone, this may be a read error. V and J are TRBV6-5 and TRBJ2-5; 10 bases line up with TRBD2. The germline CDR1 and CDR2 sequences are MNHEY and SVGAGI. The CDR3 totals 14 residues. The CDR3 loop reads CAGSTLAGPETQYF. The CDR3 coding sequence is TGTGCCGGCAGTACACTAGCGGGGCCAGAGACCCAGTACTTC.

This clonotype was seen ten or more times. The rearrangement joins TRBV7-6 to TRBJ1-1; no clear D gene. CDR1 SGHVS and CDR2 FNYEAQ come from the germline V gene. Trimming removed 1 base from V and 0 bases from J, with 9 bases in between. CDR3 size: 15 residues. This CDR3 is CASSLVADMNTEAFF. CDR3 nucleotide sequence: TGTGCCAGCAGCTTAGTAGCGGATATGAACACTGAAGCTTTCTTT. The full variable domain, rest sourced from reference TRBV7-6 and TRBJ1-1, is GAGVSQSPRYKVTKRGQDVALRCDPISGHVSLYWYRQALGQGPEFLTYFNYEAQQDKSGLPNDRFSAERPEGSISTLTIQRTEQRDSAMYRCASSLVADMNTEAFFGQGTRLTVV.

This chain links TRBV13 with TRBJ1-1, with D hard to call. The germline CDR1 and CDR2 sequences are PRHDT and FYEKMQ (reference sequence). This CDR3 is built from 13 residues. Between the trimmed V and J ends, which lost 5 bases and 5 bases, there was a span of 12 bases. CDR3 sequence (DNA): TGTGCCAGCAGCCCCAGCCTTATGACTGAAGCTTTCTTT. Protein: CASSPSLMTEAFF.

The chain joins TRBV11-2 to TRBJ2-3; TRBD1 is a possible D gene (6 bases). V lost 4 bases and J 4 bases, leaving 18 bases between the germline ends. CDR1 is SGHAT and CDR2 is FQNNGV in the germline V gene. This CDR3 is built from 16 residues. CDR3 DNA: TGTGCCAGCAGCTCGACGGGAATGGGGGCAGCAGATACGCAGTATTTT. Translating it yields CASSSTGMGAADTQYF.

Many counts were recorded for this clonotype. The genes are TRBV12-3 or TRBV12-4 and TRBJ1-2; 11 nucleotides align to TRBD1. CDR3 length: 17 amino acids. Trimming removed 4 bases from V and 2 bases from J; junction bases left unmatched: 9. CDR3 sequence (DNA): TGTGCCAGCAGTTCTCCGGGACAGGGGGTGTTGAACTATGGCTACACCTTC. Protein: CASSSPGQGVLNYGYTF.

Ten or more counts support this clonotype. The CDR3 DNA reads as TGTGCCAGCAGCCAAGGGCTAGCGGTAACCTACGAGCAGTACTTC. Encoded protein: CASSQGLAVTYEQYF. The chain recombines TRBV14 with TRBJ2-7, with TRBD2 identical over 7 bases. Germline trimming cut 1 base from V and 2 bases from J; bases unmatched to any gene: 5. Germline loops: CDR1 SGHDN, CDR2 FVKESK. The CDR3 loop spans 15 amino acids.

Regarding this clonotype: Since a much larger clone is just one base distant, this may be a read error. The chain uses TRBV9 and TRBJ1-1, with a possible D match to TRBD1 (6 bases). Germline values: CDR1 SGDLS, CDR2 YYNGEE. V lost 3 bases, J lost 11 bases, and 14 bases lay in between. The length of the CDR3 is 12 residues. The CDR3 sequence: CASSASTGDAFF. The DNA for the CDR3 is TGTGCCAGCAGCGCTTCGACAGGAGATGCTTTCTTT.

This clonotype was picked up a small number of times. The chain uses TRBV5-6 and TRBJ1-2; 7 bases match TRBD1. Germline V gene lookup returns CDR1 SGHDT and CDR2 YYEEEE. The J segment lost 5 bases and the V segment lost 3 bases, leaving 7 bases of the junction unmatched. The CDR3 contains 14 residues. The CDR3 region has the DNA TGTGCCAGCAGCTCTGGGACAGCAATATATGGCTACACCTTC. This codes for CASSSGTAIYGYTF.

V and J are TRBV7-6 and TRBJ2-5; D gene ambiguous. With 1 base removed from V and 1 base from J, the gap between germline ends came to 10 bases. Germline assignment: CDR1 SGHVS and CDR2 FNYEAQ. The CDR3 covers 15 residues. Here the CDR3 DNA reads TGTGCCAGCAGCTTAGATTTTCGGACCCAAGAGACCCAGTACTTC. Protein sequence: CASSLDFRTQETQYF.

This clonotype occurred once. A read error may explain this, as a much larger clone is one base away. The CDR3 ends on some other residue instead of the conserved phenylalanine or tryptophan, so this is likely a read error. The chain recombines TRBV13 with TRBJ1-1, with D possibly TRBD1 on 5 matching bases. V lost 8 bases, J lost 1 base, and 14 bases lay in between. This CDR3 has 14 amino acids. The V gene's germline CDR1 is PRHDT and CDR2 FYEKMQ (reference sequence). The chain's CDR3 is CASGAGRANTEAFY. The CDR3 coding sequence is TGTGCCAGCGGGGCTGGACGTGCGAACACTGAAGCTTTCTAT.

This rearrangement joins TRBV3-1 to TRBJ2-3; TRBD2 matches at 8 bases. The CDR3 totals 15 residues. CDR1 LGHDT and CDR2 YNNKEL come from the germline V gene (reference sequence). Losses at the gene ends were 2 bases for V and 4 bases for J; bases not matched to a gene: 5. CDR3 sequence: CASSQPGLVADTQYF. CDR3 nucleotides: TGTGCCAGCAGCCAACCGGGACTAGTGGCAGATACGCAGTATTTT.

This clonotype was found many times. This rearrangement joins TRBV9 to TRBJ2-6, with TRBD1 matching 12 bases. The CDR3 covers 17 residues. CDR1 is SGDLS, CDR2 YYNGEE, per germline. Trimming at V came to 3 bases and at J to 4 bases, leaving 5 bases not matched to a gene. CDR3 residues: CASSEGQGAFGANVLTF. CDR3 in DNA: TGTGCCAGCAGCGAGGGACAGGGGGCGTTCGGGGCCAACGTCCTGACTTTC.

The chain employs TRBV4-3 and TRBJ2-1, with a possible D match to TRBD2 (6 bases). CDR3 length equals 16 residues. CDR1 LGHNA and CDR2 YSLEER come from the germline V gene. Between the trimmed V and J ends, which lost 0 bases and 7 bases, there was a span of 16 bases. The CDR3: CASSQDLLAQRNEQFF. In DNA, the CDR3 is TGCGCCAGCAGCCAAGATTTACTAGCACAGCGAAATGAGCAGTTCTTC.